The rows below give T cell receptor beta chains drawn from one sample of a study of human T cells and chemical hapten exposure. TCRdb used MiXCR to reprocess the RACE reads, holding one entry per CDR3 protein. The table shows 250,000 or so distinct CDR3 sequences, with approximately 8.4% occurring only once. The sample in question was whole blood, obtained in connection with sensitization to the hapten diphenylcyclopropenone (DPC). These receptors were taken from a woman aged 40 to 50 with alopecia areata. Some clones in this sample may be carry-over from other donors' samples. Each CDR3 is given with its conserved first and last residue. The D gene is left open where the match is weak. Size values are once, few and many counts, or a class for expanded clones, and some rows have none.

CDR3 protein | CDR3 DNA | J gene | V gene | D gene | clone size
CASSKQPADTQYF | TGTGCCAGCTCAAAACAACCAGCCGATACGCAGTATTTT | TRBJ2-3 | TRBV18 | . | .
CASVGSSYNSPLHF | TGTGCCAGCGTCGGGAGCTCCTATAATTCACCCCTCCACTTT | TRBJ1-6 | TRBV6-2/TRBV6-3 | . | many
CASLQTSSYNEQFF | TGTGCCAGCCTTCAGACAAGCTCCTACAATGAGCAGTTCTTC | TRBJ2-1 | TRBV6-1 | . | .
CASTTTTGHGSGIQYF | TGTGCCAGCACCACCACTACAGGCCACGGTTCTGGCATTCAGTACTTC | TRBJ2-4 | TRBV12-3/TRBV12-4 | . | few
CASSVALGTDTQYF | TGTGCCAGCAGCGTAGCTTTGGGCACAGATACGCAGTATTTT | TRBJ2-3 | TRBV7-9 | . | .
CASNTVPSRDRANEQYF | TGTGCCAGCAACACCGTCCCCTCTCGGGACAGGGCCAACGAGCAGTACTTC | TRBJ2-7 | TRBV7-9 | TRBD1 | .
CSALAGTGGYEQYF | TGCAGTGCTCTTGCGGGGACAGGGGGCTACGAGCAGTACTTC | TRBJ2-7 | TRBV20-1 | TRBD1 | few
CASSSDGQGAYGYTF | TGTGCCAGCAGTTCAGATGGACAGGGGGCCTATGGCTACACCTTC | TRBJ1-2 | TRBV6-6 | TRBD1 | .
CAIRRLAGADTQYF | TGTGCCATCAGAAGACTAGCGGGGGCAGATACGCAGTATTTT | TRBJ2-3 | TRBV10-3 | TRBD2 | many
CASSFQGTREQYF | TGTGCCAGCAGTTTTCAGGGTACGAGAGAGCAGTACTTC | TRBJ2-7 | TRBV28 | . | .
CSAKGGNQPQHF | TGCAGTGCTAAAGGGGGGAATCAGCCCCAGCATTTT | TRBJ1-5 | TRBV20-1 | . | .
CASSLNRGNEKLFF | TGTGCCAGCAGCCTTAACAGGGGTAATGAAAAACTGTTTTTT | TRBJ1-4 | TRBV11-2 | TRBD1 | many
CASSKASLAGVVETQYF | TGTGCCAGCAGCAAAGCGTCACTAGCGGGAGTCGTGGAGACCCAGTACTTC | TRBJ2-5 | TRBV21-1 | . | many
CASSTPGGGQETQYF | TGTGCCAGCAGTACACCCGGCGGGGGTCAAGAGACCCAGTACTTC | TRBJ2-5 | TRBV6-6 | TRBD2 | .
CAINPGLAGAYEQYF | TGTGCCATCAATCCGGGACTAGCGGGAGCTTACGAGCAGTACTTC | TRBJ2-7 | TRBV10-3 | TRBD2 | .
CASSPWLLGVADTQYF | TGTGCCAGCAGTCCCTGGCTGTTGGGAGTTGCAGATACGCAGTATTTT | TRBJ2-3 | TRBV28 | . | many
CATTLPPGTGGREQYF | TGTGCCACCACGTTACCCCCAGGGACAGGGGGACGAGAGCAGTACTTC | TRBJ2-7 | TRBV28 | TRBD1 | few
CASTGGDTGGLYNEQFF | TGTGCCAGCACCGGGGGAGATACGGGAGGACTATACAATGAGCAGTTCTTC | TRBJ2-1 | TRBV6-2/TRBV6-3 | TRBD2 | .
CASSQAPWGSASEQYF | TGCGCCAGCAGCCAAGCCCCTTGGGGATCAGCAAGCGAGCAGTACTTC | TRBJ2-7 | TRBV4-3 | . | few
CASSPGALGSGANVLTF | TGTGCCAGCAGCCCAGGCGCCTTGGGCTCTGGGGCCAACGTCCTGACTTTC | TRBJ2-6 | TRBV3-1 | . | .
CASSYAREPPYNEQFF | TGTGCCAGCAGTTACGCTCGGGAGCCCCCCTACAATGAGCAGTTCTTC | TRBJ2-1 | TRBV6-2/TRBV6-3 | . | many
CASSQESPGYRGSYEQYF | TGTGCCAGCAGCCAAGAGAGCCCCGGTTACCGAGGGTCCTACGAGCAGTACTTC | TRBJ2-7 | TRBV3-1 | . | few